One and the same sample provided the 6 T cell receptor beta chains below, sequenced in a study of blood T cells in healthy people across ages. A sample-barcoded 5' primer and a J-beta primer mix were used in a second PCR of about 6 to 11 cycles. TCRdb fed the 5' RACE reads into MiXCR, producing one record per CDR3 protein. The table records approximately 790,000 distinct CDR3 sequences, around 62% of them present only once. Sequencing input: blood. Receptors originate from a man younger than 45 in good health.

The V call is TRBV3-1, the J call TRBJ2-1; possible D gene TRBD1, 5 bases. The CDR3 consists of 16 residues. Trimming removed 1 base at V and 7 bases at J, with 17 bases between. Germline CDR1 reads LGHDT; CDR2 reads YNNKEL (reference sequence). CDR3 bases: TGTGCCAGCAGCCAAGGCTTTCAAAGGGGTGGTAATGAGCAGTTCTTC. This codes for CASSQGFQRGGNEQFF.

V and J are TRBV5-1 and TRBJ1-2; D ambiguous. Germline assignment: CDR1 SGHRS and CDR2 YFSETQ. The CDR3 contains 16 residues. Trimming left V 0 bases short and J 1 base short, with 13 bases between. CDR3 in DNA: TGCGCCAGCAGCTTGGAACGGACGGAAAATAACTATGGCTACACCTTC. Translated: CASSLERTENNYGYTF.

In nucleotides, the CDR3 is TGTGCCAGCAGCGGGAGGACAGCAAGTAATGAAAAACTGTTTTTT. Translating gives CASSGRTASNEKLFF. The chain combines TRBV9 with TRBJ1-4; D possibly corresponds to TRBD1 (6 bases). Germline loops: CDR1 SGDLS, CDR2 YYNGEE. The CDR3 has 15 residues. V gave up 3 bases and J gave up 4 bases, with 13 bases separating them.

The V call is TRBV20-1, the J call TRBJ2-5; 7 bases match TRBD2. Germline V gives CDR1 DFQATT, CDR2 SNEGSKA (reference sequence). Trimming at V came to 6 bases and at J to 2 bases, leaving 9 bases not matched to a gene. The CDR3 totals 14 residues. The CDR3 region is CSALASGEQETQYF. CDR3 nucleotides: TGCAGTGCCCTGGCAAGCGGGGAACAAGAGACCCAGTACTTC.

This clonotype was seen once. V gene TRBV7-2 combines with J gene TRBJ2-5, with D uncertain. TRBJ2-7 matches the DNA end more closely, so the J call is doubtful. The CDR3 length is 14 residues. Germline loops: CDR1 SGHTA, CDR2 FQGNSA. The DNA of the CDR3 is TGTGCCAGCAGCCCAAAGTGGAAAAGCTACGAGCAGTACTTC. It is translated as CASSPKWKSYEQYF.

The chain is built from TRBV11-2 and TRBJ1-2; TRBD1 matches 7 bases. Trimming took 5 bases from V and 8 from J; bases not matched to a gene: 5. The CDR3 covers 12 residues. The germline V gene encodes CDR1 SGHAT and CDR2 FQNNGV. CDR3 sequence: CASSDRQGGYTF. In DNA form, the CDR3 reads TGTGCCAGCAGCGACCGACAGGGAGGCTACACCTTC.